The rows below give T cell receptor beta chains drawn from one sample of a study of graft-versus-host responses after intestinal transplantation. What these receptors recognize is not known. Libraries were prepared by immunoSEQ multiplex PCR; TCRdb keeps only in-frame clonotypes and omits some of them. This sample carries more than 95,000 clones, roughly 90% of them seen once, and the ten largest clones take around 0.17%. The sequencing used unstimulated CD4+ T cells sorted from spleen or lymph node cells, collected before intestinal transplant. These receptors originate from a human donor who received an intestinal transplant. Both conserved end residues are part of each CDR3. Fields, in order: V gene, J gene, clone size, D gene, CDR3 protein, CDR3 DNA. The D gene is left open where the match is weak. Some rows mark clone size as missing; the rest say once, few, many or name a class of expanded clone.

v_call: TRBV2; j_call: TRBJ2-7; clone_size: NA; d_call: TRBD1; cdr3_aa: CASSSQGAMGFYEQYF; cdr3_nt: TGTGCCAGCAGTTCCCAGGGGGCGATGGGTTTCTACGAGCAGTACTTC
v_call: TRBV5-1; j_call: TRBJ2-7; clone_size: NA; d_call: NA; cdr3_aa: CASSLVSVYEQYF; cdr3_nt: TGCGCCAGCAGCTTGGTATCCGTATACGAGCAGTACTTC
v_call: TRBV27; j_call: TRBJ2-1; clone_size: NA; d_call: NA; cdr3_aa: CASSIDSFVEQFF; cdr3_nt: TGTGCCAGCAGTATTGACAGCTTCGTTGAGCAGTTCTTC
v_call: TRBV4-3; j_call: TRBJ2-1; clone_size: NA; d_call: NA; cdr3_aa: CASSQDSAGGSVFF; cdr3_nt: TGCGCCAGCAGCCAAGATTCCGCAGGGGGGTCGGTGTTCTTC
v_call: TRBV28; j_call: TRBJ2-2; clone_size: NA; d_call: NA; cdr3_aa: CASIRQRNTGELFF; cdr3_nt: TGTGCCAGCATTAGACAGAGGAACACCGGGGAGCTGTTTTTT
v_call: TRBV5-4; j_call: TRBJ2-3; clone_size: NA; d_call: TRBD1; cdr3_aa: CASSPEGARSADTQYF; cdr3_nt: TGTGCCAGCAGCCCTGAGGGGGCCCGAAGTGCGGATACGCAGTATTTT
v_call: TRBV30; j_call: TRBJ1-5; clone_size: few; d_call: NA; cdr3_aa: CAWSGQGNQPQHF; cdr3_nt: TGTGCCTGGAGTGGACAGGGCAATCAGCCCCAGCATTTT
v_call: TRBV28; j_call: TRBJ1-5; clone_size: NA; d_call: TRBD1; cdr3_aa: CASSPRTGASNQPQHF; cdr3_nt: TGTGCCAGCAGTCCAAGGACAGGGGCCAGCAATCAGCCCCAGCATTTT
v_call: TRBV2; j_call: TRBJ1-2; clone_size: NA; d_call: NA; cdr3_aa: CASRTGEVGGYTF; cdr3_nt: TGTGCCAGCAGAACCGGGGAGGTCGGTGGCTACACCTTC
v_call: TRBV4-1; j_call: TRBJ1-1; clone_size: NA; d_call: TRBD1; cdr3_aa: CASSQERGPDTEAFF; cdr3_nt: TGCGCCAGCAGCCAAGAAAGGGGGCCTGACACTGAAGCTTTCTTT
v_call: TRBV4-2; j_call: TRBJ2-7; clone_size: NA; d_call: TRBD2; cdr3_aa: CASSQDLAGGLIHEQYF; cdr3_nt: TGTGCCAGCAGCCAAGATTTAGCGGGGGGGCTAATCCACGAGCAGTACTTC
v_call: TRBV5-1; j_call: TRBJ1-5; clone_size: NA; d_call: NA; cdr3_aa: CASSLDENQPQHF; cdr3_nt: TGCGCCAGCAGCTTGGATGAGAATCAGCCCCAGCATTTT
v_call: TRBV5-6; j_call: TRBJ2-1; clone_size: NA; d_call: TRBD2; cdr3_aa: CASSPGRTSGYNEQFF; cdr3_nt: TGTGCCAGCAGCCCAGGACGGACTAGCGGGTACAATGAGCAGTTCTTC
v_call: TRBV12-2; j_call: TRBJ2-5; clone_size: NA; d_call: NA; cdr3_aa: CASRLRTGQETQYF; cdr3_nt: TGTGCAAGTCGCTTAAGGACAGGCCAAGAGACCCAGTACTTC
v_call: TRBV19; j_call: TRBJ1-1; clone_size: NA; d_call: NA; cdr3_aa: CASSTQTGGTEAFF; cdr3_nt: TGTGCCAGTAGTACCCAGACAGGTGGAACTGAAGCTTTCTTT
v_call: TRBV6-6; j_call: TRBJ1-2; clone_size: NA; d_call: NA; cdr3_aa: CASTLQRDGNYGYTF; cdr3_nt: TGTGCCTCCACACTACAGCGGGACGGGAACTATGGCTACACCTTC
v_call: TRBV6-6; j_call: TRBJ1-2; clone_size: once; d_call: NA; cdr3_aa: CASSSSQYGYTF; cdr3_nt: TGTGCCAGCAGTTCCTCACAGTATGGCTACACCTTC
v_call: TRBV4-3; j_call: TRBJ1-2; clone_size: NA; d_call: TRBD1; cdr3_aa: CASSLATGAFGYTF; cdr3_nt: TGCGCCAGCAGCCTCGCGACAGGGGCCTTTGGCTACACCTTC
v_call: TRBV10-3; j_call: TRBJ2-7; clone_size: NA; d_call: TRBD1; cdr3_aa: CATHRDRVYEQYF; cdr3_nt: TGTGCCACCCACCGGGACAGGGTCTACGAGCAGTACTTC
v_call: TRBV5-1; j_call: TRBJ2-4; clone_size: NA; d_call: NA; cdr3_aa: CASSFQRGTGNIQYF; cdr3_nt: TGCGCCAGCAGCTTTCAGAGGGGGACCGGAAACATTCAGTACTTC
v_call: TRBV30; j_call: TRBJ2-7; clone_size: NA; d_call: NA; cdr3_aa: CAWRGGPDSLQYF; cdr3_nt: TGTGCCTGGAGAGGGGGTCCTGACAGTTTGCAGTACTTC
v_call: TRBV5-6; j_call: TRBJ1-2; clone_size: once; d_call: TRBD1; cdr3_aa: CASSLLTRQGHYGYTF; cdr3_nt: TGTGCCAGCAGCTTGCTGACACGACAGGGACATTATGGCTACACCTTC
v_call: TRBV6-5; j_call: TRBJ2-1; clone_size: NA; d_call: TRBD1; cdr3_aa: CASSPATGRVNEQFF; cdr3_nt: TGTGCCAGCAGCCCCGCGACAGGGCGGGTCAATGAGCAGTTCTTC
v_call: TRBV10-3; j_call: TRBJ1-1; clone_size: NA; d_call: NA; cdr3_aa: CAISENPGRHTEAFF; cdr3_nt: TGTGCCATCAGTGAAAATCCAGGGAGGCACACTGAAGCTTTCTTT
v_call: TRBV6-1; j_call: TRBJ1-1; clone_size: once; d_call: NA; cdr3_aa: CASSIQGWTEAFF; cdr3_nt: TGTGCCAGCAGTATACAGGGTTGGACTGAAGCTTTCTTT
v_call: TRBV6-1; j_call: TRBJ1-1; clone_size: NA; d_call: TRBD1; cdr3_aa: CATNRGLVGTEAFF; cdr3_nt: TGTGCCACCAACAGGGGACTCGTGGGCACTGAAGCTTTCTTT
v_call: TRBV11-3; j_call: TRBJ1-2; clone_size: NA; d_call: NA; cdr3_aa: CASSLARGKAYGYTF; cdr3_nt: TGTGCCAGCAGCTTAGCTCGGGGGAAAGCCTATGGCTACACCTTC
v_call: TRBV30; j_call: TRBJ2-7; clone_size: once; d_call: NA; cdr3_aa: CAWADYYEQYF; cdr3_nt: TGTGCCTGGGCTGACTACTACGAGCAGTACTTC
v_call: TRBV7-8; j_call: TRBJ2-3; clone_size: NA; d_call: TRBD2; cdr3_aa: CASSLAGLAGVRAPTDTQYF; cdr3_nt: TGTGCCAGCAGCTTAGCTGGACTAGCGGGAGTCCGAGCCCCCACAGATACGCAGTATTTT
v_call: TRBV5-1; j_call: TRBJ2-6; clone_size: NA; d_call: NA; cdr3_aa: CASSLPVSGANVLTF; cdr3_nt: TGCGCCAGCAGCTTGCCAGTATCTGGGGCCAACGTCCTGACTTTC